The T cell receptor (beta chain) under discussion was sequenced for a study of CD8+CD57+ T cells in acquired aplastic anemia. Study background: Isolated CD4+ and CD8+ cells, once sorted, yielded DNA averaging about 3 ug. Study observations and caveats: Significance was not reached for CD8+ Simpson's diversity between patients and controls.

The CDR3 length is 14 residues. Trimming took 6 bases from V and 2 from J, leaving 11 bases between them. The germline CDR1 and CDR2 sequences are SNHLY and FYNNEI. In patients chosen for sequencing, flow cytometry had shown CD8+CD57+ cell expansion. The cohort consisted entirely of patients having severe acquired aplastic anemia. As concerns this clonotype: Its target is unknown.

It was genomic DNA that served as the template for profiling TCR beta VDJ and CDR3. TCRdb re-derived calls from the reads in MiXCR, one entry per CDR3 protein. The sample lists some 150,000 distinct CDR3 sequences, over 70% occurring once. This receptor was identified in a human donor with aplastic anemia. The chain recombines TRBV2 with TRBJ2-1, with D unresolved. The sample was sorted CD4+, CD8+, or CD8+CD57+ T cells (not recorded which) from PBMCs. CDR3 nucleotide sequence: TGTGCCAGCAGATCCCCAGAGCCCTACAATGAGCAGTTCTTC. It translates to CASRSPEPYNEQFF.